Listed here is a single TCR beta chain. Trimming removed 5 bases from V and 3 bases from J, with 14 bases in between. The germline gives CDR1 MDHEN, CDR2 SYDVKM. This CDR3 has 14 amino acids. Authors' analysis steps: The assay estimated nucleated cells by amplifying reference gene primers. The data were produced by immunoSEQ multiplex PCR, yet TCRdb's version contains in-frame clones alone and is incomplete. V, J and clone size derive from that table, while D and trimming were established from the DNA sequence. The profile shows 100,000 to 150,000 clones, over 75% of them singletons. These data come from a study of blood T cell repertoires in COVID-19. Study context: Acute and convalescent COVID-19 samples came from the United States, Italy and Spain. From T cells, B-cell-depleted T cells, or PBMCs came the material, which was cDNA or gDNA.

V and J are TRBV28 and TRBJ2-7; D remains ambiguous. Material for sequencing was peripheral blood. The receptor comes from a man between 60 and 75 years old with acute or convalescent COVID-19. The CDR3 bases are TGTGCCAGCAGTCAAGTGGGCCAGTTCTACGAGCAGTACTTC. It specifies CASSQVGQFYEQYF.